These 17 T cell receptor beta chains share one sample of origin, sequenced in a study of Graves' ophthalmopathy and Graves' hyperthyroidism. The study amplified TCR beta CDR3 regions using RNA transcripts. RT-PCR with HTBI primers came first, then second-round multiplex PCR. TCRdb ran MiXCR on the multiplex PCR reads and lists one entry per CDR3 protein. The sample records more than 1,000,000 distinct CDR3 sequences, 35% to 45% being singletons. The sequenced sample was peripheral blood or thyroid tissue (not recorded which). These receptors were obtained from an adult man with Graves' hyperthyroidism.

The V and J genes are TRBV20-1 and TRBJ2-7; D might be TRBD1 or TRBD2, each matching 7 bases. V was pared by 3 bases and J by 8 bases, with 23 bases between. This CDR3 has 15 amino acids. Germline CDR1 and CDR2: DFQATT and SNEGSKA (reference sequence). CDR3 sequence reads: CSARQGTAGQPQQYF. The CDR3 nucleotides read TGCAGTGCTAGGCAAGGGACAGCGGGGCAGCCCCAGCAGTACTTC.

This clonotype turned up a few times. This chain links TRBV20-1 with TRBJ2-7; tentatively, D is TRBD1 (5 bases). The CDR3 contains 14 residues. Germline V gene lookup returns CDR1 DFQATT and CDR2 SNEGSKA (reference sequence). V lost 3 bases and J lost 6, with 18 bases in between. Here the CDR3 reads CSASTFIQGSEQYF. Written as DNA, the CDR3 is TGCAGTGCTAGTACATTCATCCAGGGTAGCGAGCAGTACTTC.

This clonotype has a handful of counts. The rearrangement uses TRBV5-1 and TRBJ2-5; no clear D. Trimming shortened V by 5 bases and J by 2 bases, and 19 bases separated the two germline ends. CDR1 is SGHRS and CDR2 is YFSETQ in the germline V gene. The CDR3 is 16 amino acids. This CDR3 reads CASSPFSVAVQETQYF. In DNA, the CDR3 is TGCGCCAGCAGTCCTTTTAGTGTGGCAGTTCAAGAGACCCAGTACTTC.

In this sample, this clonotype turned up a few times. The CDR3 loop reads CASGLLNTGELFF. The CDR3 region has the DNA TGCGCCAGCGGACTCTTGAACACCGGGGAGCTGTTTTTT. The chain employs TRBV5-1 and TRBJ2-2; D perhaps matches TRBD2 (5 bases). The V end was cut by 7 bases, the J end by 1 base, with 8 bases between. Germline V gives CDR1 SGHRS, CDR2 YFSETQ. CDR3 size: 13 residues.

This clonotype was seen many times. In nucleotides, the CDR3 is TGCGCCAGCAGCGGGGGGACGATGTCAACCGGGGAGCTGTTTTTT. Translation gives CASSGGTMSTGELFF. This chain uses TRBV5-1 with TRBJ2-2; maybe TRBD2 (6 bases). There are 15 residues in the CDR3. CDR1 is SGHRS, CDR2 YFSETQ, per germline. The V and J ends lost 4 bases and 5 bases respectively, with 15 bases between them.

The table lists this clonotype with a few counts. The chain carries TRBV9 and TRBJ1-1; D may be TRBD1 (6 bases). CDR3 length equals 16 residues. Germline CDR1 and CDR2: SGDLS and YYNGEE. V was pared by 3 bases and J by 1 base, with 16 bases between. CDR3 amino acids: CASSEGGQRQNTEAFF. The CDR3 bases are TGTGCCAGCAGCGAAGGAGGACAGCGACAGAACACTGAAGCTTTCTTT.

This clonotype has ten or more counts. The rearrangement uses TRBV7-8 and TRBJ1-1; the D gene is possibly TRBD1 (6 bases). Between the trimmed V and J ends, which lost 5 bases and 1 base, there was a span of 11 bases. The germline V gene encodes CDR1 SGHVS and CDR2 FQNEAQ. This CDR3 is built from 14 residues. CDR3 region: CASSLWGANTEAFF. As DNA, the CDR3 is TGTGCCAGCAGCCTTTGGGGGGCGAACACTGAAGCTTTCTTT.

Comment on this clonotype: This sequence may be a read error, since a much larger clone differs from it by one base. The chain couples TRBV20-1 to TRBJ1-2, with 9 bases lining up with TRBD1. The V gene's germline CDR1 is DFQATT and CDR2 SNEGSKA (reference sequence). This CDR3 comprises 14 residues. The CDR3 nucleotides read TGCAGTGCTACCAAAACCGGGACAGGGAAAGAAGGCGCCTTC. The encoded protein is CSATKTGTGKEGAF.

In this sample, this clonotype turned up a few times. The chain couples TRBV28 to TRBJ1-5; D is uncertain. Trimming took off 5 bases at V and 0 bases at J, with 11 bases between the two ends. CDR1 and CDR2 from the germline V gene are MDHEN and SYDVKM. CDR3 size: 15 residues. The CDR3 loop reads CASSRDEYSNQPQHF. The DNA of the CDR3 is TGTGCCAGCAGTAGAGATGAGTATAGCAATCAGCCCCAGCATTTT.

V usage is TRBV10-3 and J usage is TRBJ2-6; 7 bases map to TRBD1. The CDR3 totals 15 residues. CDR1 is ENHRY, CDR2 SYGVKD, per germline. J was trimmed by 0 bases and V by 10 bases; bases with no gene match: 6. The CDR3, as DNA: TGTGCCACCCGCGGACAGGACTCTGGGGCCAACGTCCTGACTTTC. Amino acids: CATRGQDSGANVLTF.

This clonotype was picked up many times. The CDR3 sequence: CATSRGGNQPQHF. Here the CDR3 DNA reads TGTGCCACCTCGAGGGGGGGCAATCAGCCCCAGCATTTT. The chain couples TRBV15 to TRBJ1-5; maybe TRBD1 (6 bases). Trimming took 8 bases from V and 2 from J, leaving 10 bases between them. This CDR3 region has 13 residues. CDR1 LNHNV and CDR2 YYDKDF come from the germline V gene (reference sequence).

The CDR3 here is CASSEGAGGSQPQHF. CDR3 in DNA: TGTGCCAGCAGTGAGGGTGCCGGAGGCAGTCAGCCCCAGCATTTT. The rearrangement links TRBV12-3 or TRBV12-4 to TRBJ1-5, with D unclear. The CDR3 covers 15 residues. With 5 bases removed from V and 6 bases from J, the gap between germline ends came to 17 bases.

This clonotype showed up just a few times. V usage is TRBV2 and J usage is TRBJ1-5, with 7 bases identical to TRBD1. V shed 8 bases, J shed 2 bases, and the junction held 12 bases outside the gene matches. Germline-derived CDR1 and CDR2 are SNHLY and FYNNEI. The CDR3 sequence is 16 residues long. For the CDR3, the DNA is TGTGCCAGCTCAGAGGGAATTACAGGGGGCAATCAGCCCCAGCATTTT. Translated, it gives CASSEGITGGNQPQHF.

This clonotype was seen at least ten times. In DNA, the CDR3 is TGTGCCAGCAGCCGTTTGAGGGGGGAGACCCAGTACTTC. Translating it yields CASSRLRGETQYF. The chain recombines TRBV7-2 with TRBJ2-5; D may be TRBD1 (6 bases). Trimming removed 5 bases from V and 5 bases from J, with 12 bases in between. This CDR3 spans 13 amino acids. Germline CDR1 reads SGHTA; CDR2 reads FQGNSA.

This clonotype has only a few counts. V is TRBV5-6 and J is TRBJ1-1; D unclear. The CDR3 consists of 15 residues. From germline, CDR1 is SGHDT and CDR2 YYEEEE. The V and J ends lost 2 bases and 1 base respectively, with 12 bases between them. CDR3 in amino acids: CASSLQPYRNTEAFF. In nucleotides, the CDR3 is TGTGCCAGCAGCTTACAGCCTTATCGGAACACTGAAGCTTTCTTT.

The chain has TRBV29-1 and TRBJ1-1, with 7 nucleotides matching TRBD1. The J segment lost 5 bases and the V segment lost 6 bases, leaving 15 bases of the junction unmatched. This CDR3 contains 15 residues. Looked up from germline, CDR1 is SQVTM and CDR2 is ANQGSEA. The CDR3 spells CSVVLGAGGGTEAFF. CDR3 DNA sequence: TGCAGCGTCGTCCTGGGTGCAGGGGGGGGGACTGAAGCTTTCTTT. The complete variable domain, with remaining parts taken from reference TRBV29-1 and TRBJ1-1, reads SAVISQKPSRDICQRGTSLTIQCQVDSQVTMMFWYRQQPGQSLTLIATANQGSEATYESGFVIDKFPISRPNLTFSTLTVSNMSPEDSSIYLCSVVLGAGGGTEAFFGQGTRLTVV.

The chain uses TRBV12-3 or TRBV12-4 and TRBJ2-7, with D maybe TRBD1 (5 bases). Trimming took off 2 bases at V and 7 bases at J, with 15 bases between the two ends. The CDR3 loop spans 14 amino acids. CDR3 amino acids: CASSLSDSLWEQYF. CDR3 nucleotide sequence: TGTGCCAGCAGTTTAAGTGACAGCTTGTGGGAGCAGTACTTC.